This T cell receptor beta chain was identified during a study of blood T cell repertoires in COVID-19. For the study at large: Collection of acute and convalescent COVID-19 samples took place in the United States, Italy and Spain. Sources were T cells, B-cell-depleted T cells, or PBMCs; the material itself was cDNA or gDNA.

Germline values: CDR1 MDHEN, CDR2 SYDVKM. The CDR3 spans 15 residues. J lost 5 bases, V lost 6 bases, and 12 bases had no gene match. Per the study methods: The assay estimated nucleated cells by amplifying reference gene primers. Generated by immunoSEQ multiplex PCR, the TCRdb table keeps only in-frame clones and is missing some. V, J and clone size are taken as reported in that table, and D and trimming were inferred from the DNA itself. The data show more than 75,000 clones, about 80% seen once. The TCR sequence derives from a human donor in a cohort sampled during active COVID-19. The sequenced sample was peripheral blood. The V and J genes are TRBV28 and TRBJ2-5, with 7 bases matching TRBD1. This CDR3 reads CASRSTGSIGETQYF. Written as DNA, the CDR3 is TGTGCCAGCAGATCGACAGGGTCGATCGGTGAGACCCAGTACTTC.